The T cell receptor beta chain described here comes from a study of OX40 agonist ivuxolimab in advanced cancers. Study overall: There were three patients with partial responses, one having hepatocellular carcinoma and two cutaneous melanoma. Findings and limits, study-wide: Relative to CD4+ cells, CD8+ T cells on average had more expanded clones.

The V gene lost 7 bases and the J gene lost 1 base, with 13 bases spanning the gap. Germline V gene lookup returns CDR1 MDHEN and CDR2 SYDVKM. This CDR3 has 14 amino acids. Profiled with immunoSEQ multiplex PCR; TCRdb holds only in-frame clones, not every one. The sample contains 60,000 or so clones, more than 70% of which appear only once. About this clone: What it recognizes is unknown.

The V and J genes are TRBV28 and TRBJ1-1; a weak D match, TRBD1 (5 bases). Sequences were derived from CD4+ or CD8+ T cells sorted from blood, sampled in a trial of the OX40 agonist ivuxolimab. This clonotype originated in an adult with an advanced solid tumor such as melanoma, head and neck, liver or kidney cancer. The CDR3 sequence: CASTLGLRNTEAFF. The CDR3 DNA is TGTGCCAGCACCTTGGGGCTTAGGAACACTGAAGCTTTCTTT.